This record covers a single TCR beta chain. Its cognate antigen is unknown. V lost 3 bases and J lost 7, with 3 bases in between. The germline gives CDR1 KGHSY, CDR2 FQNENV. The CDR3 is made up of 11 amino acids. The sample comes from a study of graft-versus-host responses after intestinal transplantation. Study-level information: The transplants performed in recipients were multivisceral, liver-intestinal, or isolated intestinal. Study-wide points: Graft-donor T cell macrochimerism in patients accompanied high graft-versus-host to host-versus-graft clonal ratios in allografts.

Data came from immunoSEQ multiplex PCR; TCRdb stores just in-frame clones and leaves some out. The repertoire holds under 140,000 clones, with about 94% as singletons. Sequenced here: unstimulated CD8+ T cells sorted from spleen or lymph node cells, sampled before intestinal transplant. This chain links TRBV16 with TRBJ2-2, with unresolved D. The clonotype comes from a human donor who received an intestinal transplant. Here the CDR3 DNA reads TGTGCCAGCAGCCAGGGCGGGGAGCTGTTTTTT. This gives the protein CASSQGGELFF.